Detailed here is one T cell receptor (beta chain). The authors split each subset's genomic DNA evenly across several immunoSEQ plates. The assay was immunoSEQ multiplex PCR, and TCRdb's table has in-frame clones only and misses some. The sample holds nearly 1,000,000 clones, over 60% seen once. This sample was included in a study of shared clonotypes between healthy human individuals. The V gene lost 0 bases and the J gene lost 5 bases, with 12 bases spanning the gap. The CDR3 has 14 amino acids. Germline values: CDR1 SGHDT, CDR2 YYEEEE. The chain couples TRBV5-6 to TRBJ2-7; TRBD2 is a possible D gene (5 bases). The receptor's source is a man aged 18 to 29 in good health. Specimen: memory CD4+ T cells sorted from blood. Specified subset: CD45RA-negative fraction. The CDR3 here is CASSLATRADEQYF. In DNA, the CDR3 is TGTGCCAGCAGCTTGGCAACGAGGGCGGACGAGCAGTACTTC.